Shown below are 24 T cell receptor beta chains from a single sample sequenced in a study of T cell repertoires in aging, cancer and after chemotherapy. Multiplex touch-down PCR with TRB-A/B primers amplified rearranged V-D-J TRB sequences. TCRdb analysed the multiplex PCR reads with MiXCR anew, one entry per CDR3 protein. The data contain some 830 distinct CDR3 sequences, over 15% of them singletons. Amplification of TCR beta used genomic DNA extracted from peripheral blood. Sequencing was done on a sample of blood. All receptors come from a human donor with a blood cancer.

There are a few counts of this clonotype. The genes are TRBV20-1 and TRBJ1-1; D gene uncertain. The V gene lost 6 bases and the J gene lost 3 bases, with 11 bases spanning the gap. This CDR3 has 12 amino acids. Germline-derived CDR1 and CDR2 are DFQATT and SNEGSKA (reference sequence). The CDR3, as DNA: TGCAGTGCCGGTGTTGGGGACACTGAAGCTTTCTTT. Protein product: CSAGVGDTEAFF.

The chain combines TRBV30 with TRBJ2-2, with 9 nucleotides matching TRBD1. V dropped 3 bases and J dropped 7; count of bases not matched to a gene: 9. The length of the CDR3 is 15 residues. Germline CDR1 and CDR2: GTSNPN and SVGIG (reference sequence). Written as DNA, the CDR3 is TGTGCCTGGAGGCCCGGGACAGGGACTATCGGGGAGCTGTTTTTT. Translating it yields CAWRPGTGTIGELFF.

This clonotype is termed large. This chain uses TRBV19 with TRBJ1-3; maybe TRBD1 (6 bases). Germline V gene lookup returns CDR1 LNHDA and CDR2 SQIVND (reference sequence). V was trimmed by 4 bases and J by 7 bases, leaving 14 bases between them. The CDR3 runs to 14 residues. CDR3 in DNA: TGTGCCAGTAGTAGCGGGGGGCCTAGGAACACCATATATTTT. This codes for CASSSGGPRNTIYF.

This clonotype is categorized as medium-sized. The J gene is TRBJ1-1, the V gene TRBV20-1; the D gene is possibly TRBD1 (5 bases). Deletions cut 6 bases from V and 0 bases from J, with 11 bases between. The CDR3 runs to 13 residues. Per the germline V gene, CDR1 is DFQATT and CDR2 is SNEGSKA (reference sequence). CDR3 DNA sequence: TGCAGTGCAAATGGGGGTCTGAACACTGAAGCTTTCTTT. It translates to CSANGGLNTEAFF.

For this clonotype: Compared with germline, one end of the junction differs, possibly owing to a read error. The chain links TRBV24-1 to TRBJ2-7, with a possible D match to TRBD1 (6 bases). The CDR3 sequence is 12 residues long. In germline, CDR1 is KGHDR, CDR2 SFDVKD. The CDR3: CATSGGFYEQYF. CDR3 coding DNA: TGTGCCACGAGTGGGGGCTTCTACGAGCAGTACTTC.

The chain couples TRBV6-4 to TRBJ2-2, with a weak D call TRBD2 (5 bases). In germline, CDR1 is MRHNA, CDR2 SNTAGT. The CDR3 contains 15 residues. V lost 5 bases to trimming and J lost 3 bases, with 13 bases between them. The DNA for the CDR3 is TGTGCCAGCAGTTCGAGGGAGAGGGACACCGGGGAGCTGTTTTTT. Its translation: CASSSRERDTGELFF.

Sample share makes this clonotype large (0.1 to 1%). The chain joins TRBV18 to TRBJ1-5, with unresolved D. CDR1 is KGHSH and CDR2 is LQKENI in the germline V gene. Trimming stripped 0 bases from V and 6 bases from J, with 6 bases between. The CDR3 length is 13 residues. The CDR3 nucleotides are TGTGCCAGCTCACCACCGAGAGGTCAGCCCCAGCATTTT. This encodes CASSPPRGQPQHF. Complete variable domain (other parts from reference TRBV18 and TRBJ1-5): NAGVMQNPRHLVRRRGQEARLRCSPMKGHSHVYWYRQLPEEGLKFMVYLQKENIIDESGMPKERFSAEFPKEGPSILRIQQVVRGDSAAYFCASSPPRGQPQHFGDGTRLSIL.

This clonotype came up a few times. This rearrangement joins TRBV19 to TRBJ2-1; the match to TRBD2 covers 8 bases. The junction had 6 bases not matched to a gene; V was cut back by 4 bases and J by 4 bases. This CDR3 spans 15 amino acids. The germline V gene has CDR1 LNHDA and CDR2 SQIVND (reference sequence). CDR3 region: CASSTGRGGYNEQFF. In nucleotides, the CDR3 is TGTGCCAGTAGTACGGGCCGCGGGGGGTACAATGAGCAGTTCTTC. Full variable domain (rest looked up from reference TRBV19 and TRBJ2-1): DGGITQSPKYLFRKEGQNVTLSCEQNLNHDAMYWYRQDPGQGLRLIYYSQIVNDFQKGDIAEGYSVSREKKESFPLTVTSAQKNPTAFYLCASSTGRGGYNEQFFGPGTRLTVL.

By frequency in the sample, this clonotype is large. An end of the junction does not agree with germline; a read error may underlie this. CDR3 protein: CATSGGFYGELFF. The DNA for the CDR3 is TGTGCCACGAGTGGGGGCTTCTACGGGGAGCTGTTTTTT. This chain links TRBV24-1 with TRBJ2-2, with a tentative D call TRBD1 (6 bases). CDR1 KGHDR and CDR2 SFDVKD come from the germline V gene. The CDR3 spans 13 residues.

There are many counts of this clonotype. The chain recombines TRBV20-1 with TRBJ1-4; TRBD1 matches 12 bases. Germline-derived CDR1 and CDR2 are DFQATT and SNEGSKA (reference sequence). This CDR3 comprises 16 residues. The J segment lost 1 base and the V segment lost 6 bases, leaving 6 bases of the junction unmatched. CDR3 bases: TGCAGTGCGAGGGACAGGGGGCGCGTAACTAATGAAAAACTGTTTTTT. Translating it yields CSARDRGRVTNEKLFF.

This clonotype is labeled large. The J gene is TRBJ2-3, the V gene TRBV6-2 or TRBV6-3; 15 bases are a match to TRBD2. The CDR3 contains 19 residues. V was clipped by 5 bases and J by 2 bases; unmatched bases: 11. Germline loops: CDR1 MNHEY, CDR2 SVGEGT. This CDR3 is CASSVSGTSGGRPTDTQYF. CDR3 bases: TGTGCCAGCAGTGTATCCGGGACTAGCGGGGGGCGCCCCACAGATACGCAGTATTTT.

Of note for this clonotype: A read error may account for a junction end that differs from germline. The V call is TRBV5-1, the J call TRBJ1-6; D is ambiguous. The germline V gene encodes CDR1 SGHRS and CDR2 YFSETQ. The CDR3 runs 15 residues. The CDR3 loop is CARSLDGEKSSPLHF. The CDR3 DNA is TGTGCCAGAAGCTTGGATGGGGAAAAGAGTTCACCCCTCCACTTT.

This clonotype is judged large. CDR3 coding DNA: TGTGCCAGTAGAAAGACAGGGACTCCCGCCAATCAGCCCCAGCATTTT. It specifies CASRKTGTPANQPQHF. This rearrangement joins TRBV19 to TRBJ1-5; 7 bases map to TRBD1. This CDR3 has 16 residues. Germline CDR1 and CDR2: LNHDA and SQIVND (reference sequence). V was pared by 6 bases and J by 3 bases, with 11 bases of the junction left unmatched. Looking up the rest from reference TRBV19 and TRBJ1-5 gives the full variable domain: DGGITQSPKYLFRKEGQNVTLSCEQNLNHDAMYWYRQDPGQGLRLIYYSQIVNDFQKGDIAEGYSVSREKKESFPLTVTSAQKNPTAFYLCASRKTGTPANQPQHFGDGTRLSIL.

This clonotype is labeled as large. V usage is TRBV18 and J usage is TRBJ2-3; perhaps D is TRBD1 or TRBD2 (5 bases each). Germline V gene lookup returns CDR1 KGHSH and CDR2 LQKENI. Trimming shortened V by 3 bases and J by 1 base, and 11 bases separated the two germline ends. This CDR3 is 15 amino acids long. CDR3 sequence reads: CASSPWGTGTDTQYF. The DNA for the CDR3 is TGTGCCAGCTCACCCTGGGGGACCGGCACAGATACGCAGTATTTT.

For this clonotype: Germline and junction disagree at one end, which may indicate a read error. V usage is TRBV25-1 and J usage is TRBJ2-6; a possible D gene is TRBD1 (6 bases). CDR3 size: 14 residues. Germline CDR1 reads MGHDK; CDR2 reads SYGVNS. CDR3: CASSDRSGANVLTF. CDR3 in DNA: TGCGCCAGCAGTGACAGGTCTGGGGCCAACGTCCTGACTTTC.

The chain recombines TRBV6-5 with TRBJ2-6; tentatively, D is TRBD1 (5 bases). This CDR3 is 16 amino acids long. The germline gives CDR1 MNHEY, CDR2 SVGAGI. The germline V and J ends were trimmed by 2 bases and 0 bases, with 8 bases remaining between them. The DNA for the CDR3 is TGTGCCAGCAGTTACCAACAGGACTCTGGGGCCAACGTCCTGACTTTC. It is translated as CASSYQQDSGANVLTF.

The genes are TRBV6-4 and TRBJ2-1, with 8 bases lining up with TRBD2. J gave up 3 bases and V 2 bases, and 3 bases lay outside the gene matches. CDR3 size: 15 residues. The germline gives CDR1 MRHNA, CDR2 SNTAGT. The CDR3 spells CASSDRGGDYNEQFF. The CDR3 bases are TGTGCCAGCAGTGACCGGGGGGGGGACTACAATGAGCAGTTCTTC.

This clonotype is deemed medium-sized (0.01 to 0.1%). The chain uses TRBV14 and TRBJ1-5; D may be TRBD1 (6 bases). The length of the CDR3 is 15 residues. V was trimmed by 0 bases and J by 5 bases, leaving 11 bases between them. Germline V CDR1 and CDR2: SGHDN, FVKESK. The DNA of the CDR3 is TGTGCCAGCAGCCAAGACGGGGGCCGAGATCAGCCCCAGCATTTT. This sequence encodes CASSQDGGRDQPQHF.

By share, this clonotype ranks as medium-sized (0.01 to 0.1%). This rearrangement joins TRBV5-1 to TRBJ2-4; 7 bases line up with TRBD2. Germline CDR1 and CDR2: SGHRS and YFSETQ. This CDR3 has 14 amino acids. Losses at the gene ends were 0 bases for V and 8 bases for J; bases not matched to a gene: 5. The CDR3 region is CASSLDSGGDIQYF. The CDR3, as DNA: TGCGCCAGCAGCTTGGATTCGGGAGGAGACATTCAGTACTTC.

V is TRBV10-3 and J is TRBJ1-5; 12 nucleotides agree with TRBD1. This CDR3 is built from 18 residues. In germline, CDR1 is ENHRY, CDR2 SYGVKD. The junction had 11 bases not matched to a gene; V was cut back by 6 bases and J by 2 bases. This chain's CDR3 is CAISPGQGAWSGNQPQHF. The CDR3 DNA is TGTGCCATCAGCCCGGGACAGGGGGCATGGAGTGGCAATCAGCCCCAGCATTTT.

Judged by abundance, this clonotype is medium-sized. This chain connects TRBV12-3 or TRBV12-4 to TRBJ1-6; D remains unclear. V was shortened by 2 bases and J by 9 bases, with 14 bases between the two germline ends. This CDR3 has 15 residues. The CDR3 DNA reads TGTGCCAGCAGTTTAAAGGAAGGCTCTTTTTCACCCCTCCACTTT. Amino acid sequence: CASSLKEGSFSPLHF.

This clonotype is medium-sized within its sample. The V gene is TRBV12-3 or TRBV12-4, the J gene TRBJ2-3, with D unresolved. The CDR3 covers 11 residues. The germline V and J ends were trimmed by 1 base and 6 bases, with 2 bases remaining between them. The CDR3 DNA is TGTGCCAGCAGTTTAGGGGATACGCAGTATTTT. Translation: CASSLGDTQYF.

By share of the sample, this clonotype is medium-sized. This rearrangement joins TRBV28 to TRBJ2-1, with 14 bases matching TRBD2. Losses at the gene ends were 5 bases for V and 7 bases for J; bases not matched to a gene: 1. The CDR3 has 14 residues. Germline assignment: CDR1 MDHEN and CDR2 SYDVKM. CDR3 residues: CASSRTSGRNEQFF. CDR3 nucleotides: TGTGCCAGCAGTCGGACTAGCGGGAGGAATGAGCAGTTCTTC.

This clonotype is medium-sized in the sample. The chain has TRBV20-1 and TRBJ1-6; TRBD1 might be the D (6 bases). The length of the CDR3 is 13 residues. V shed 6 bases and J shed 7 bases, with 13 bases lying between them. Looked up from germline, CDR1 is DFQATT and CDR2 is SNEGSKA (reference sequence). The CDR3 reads CSAHRDLNSPLHF. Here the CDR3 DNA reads TGCAGTGCCCACAGGGACCTCAATTCACCCCTCCACTTT.